This T cell receptor beta chain is drawn from a study of blood T cell repertoires in COVID-19. About the research overall: COVID-19 samples collected from the United States, Italy and Spain covered acute and convalescent phases. From T cells, B-cell-depleted T cells, or PBMCs came the material, which was cDNA or gDNA.

In the source study's methods: Nucleated cell counts were estimated from reference gene primer amplification. The repertoire was sequenced with immunoSEQ multiplex PCR; TCRdb's copy has only in-frame clones and lacks some. V and J calls plus clone size are reproduced from that table; the DNA served to infer D and trimming. Among approximately 100,000 clones listed, approximately 82% were seen once. V was clipped by 4 bases and J by 6 bases, with 13 bases between them. The CDR3 runs to 14 residues. Per germline, CDR1 SGHDN and CDR2 FVKESK. This chain connects TRBV14 to TRBJ2-1; maybe TRBD2 (5 bases). This receptor was taken from a man aged 65 to 85 with acute or convalescent COVID-19. The sequenced sample was peripheral blood. CDR3 coding DNA: TGTGCCAGCAGCCTCGCGACTGCGGGCAATGAGCAGTTCTTC. Translating gives CASSLATAGNEQFF.